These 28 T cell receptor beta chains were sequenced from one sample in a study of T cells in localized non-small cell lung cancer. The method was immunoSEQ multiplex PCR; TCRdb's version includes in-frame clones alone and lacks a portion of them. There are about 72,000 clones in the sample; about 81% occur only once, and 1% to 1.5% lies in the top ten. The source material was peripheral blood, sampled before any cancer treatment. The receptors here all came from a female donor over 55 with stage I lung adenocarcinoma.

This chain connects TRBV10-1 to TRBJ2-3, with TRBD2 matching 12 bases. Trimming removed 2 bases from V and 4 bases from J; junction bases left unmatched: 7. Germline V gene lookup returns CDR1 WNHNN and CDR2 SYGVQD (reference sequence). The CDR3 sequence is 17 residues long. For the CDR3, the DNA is TGCGCCAGCAGTGAGGGACTAGCGGGGTCTCGGGCAGATACGCAGTATTTT. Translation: CASSEGLAGSRADTQYF.

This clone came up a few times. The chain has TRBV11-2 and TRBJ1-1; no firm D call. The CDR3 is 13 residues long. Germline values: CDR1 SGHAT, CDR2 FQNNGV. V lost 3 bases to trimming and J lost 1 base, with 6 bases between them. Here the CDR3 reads CASSFSENTEAFF. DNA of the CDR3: TGTGCCAGCAGCTTCTCAGAGAACACTGAAGCTTTCTTT.

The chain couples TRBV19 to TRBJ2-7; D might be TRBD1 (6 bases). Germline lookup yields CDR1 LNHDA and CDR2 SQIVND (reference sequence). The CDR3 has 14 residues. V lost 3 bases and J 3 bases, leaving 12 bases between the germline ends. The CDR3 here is CASSIRDKFYEQYF. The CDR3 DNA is TGTGCCAGTAGTATCCGGGACAAGTTCTACGAGCAGTACTTC.

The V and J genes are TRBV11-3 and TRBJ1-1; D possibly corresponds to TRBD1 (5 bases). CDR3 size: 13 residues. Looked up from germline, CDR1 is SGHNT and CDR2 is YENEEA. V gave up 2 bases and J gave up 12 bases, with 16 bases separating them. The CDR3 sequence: CASSLMTGRGSFF. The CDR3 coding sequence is TGTGCCAGCAGCTTAATGACGGGTCGGGGGTCTTTCTTT.

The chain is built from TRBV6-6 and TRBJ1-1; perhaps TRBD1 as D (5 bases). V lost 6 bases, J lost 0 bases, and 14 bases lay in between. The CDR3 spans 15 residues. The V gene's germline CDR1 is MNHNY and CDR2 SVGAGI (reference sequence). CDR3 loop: CASSPRGRMNTEAFF. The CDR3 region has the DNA TGTGCCAGCAGCCCCCGGGGACGGATGAACACTGAAGCTTTCTTT.

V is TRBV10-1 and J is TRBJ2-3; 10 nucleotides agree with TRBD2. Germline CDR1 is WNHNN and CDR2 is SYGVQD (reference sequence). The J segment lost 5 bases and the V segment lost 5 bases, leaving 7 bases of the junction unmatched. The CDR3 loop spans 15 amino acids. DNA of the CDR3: TGCGCCAGCAGTCAAGCGGGGGGGCCCCAAGATACGCAGTATTTT. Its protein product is CASSQAGGPQDTQYF.

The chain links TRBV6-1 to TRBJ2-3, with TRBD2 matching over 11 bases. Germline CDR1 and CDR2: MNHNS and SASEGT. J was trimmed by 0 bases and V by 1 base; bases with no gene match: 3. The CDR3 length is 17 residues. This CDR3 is CASSEGRLAGSTDTQYF. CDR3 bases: TGTGCCAGCAGTGAAGGGCGACTAGCGGGAAGCACAGATACGCAGTATTTT.

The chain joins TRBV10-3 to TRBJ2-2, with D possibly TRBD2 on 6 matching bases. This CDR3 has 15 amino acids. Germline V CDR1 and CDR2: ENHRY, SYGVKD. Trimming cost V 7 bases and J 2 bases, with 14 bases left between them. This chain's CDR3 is CAITERRGNTGELFF. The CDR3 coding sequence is TGTGCCATCACCGAAAGGAGGGGAAACACCGGGGAGCTGTTTTTT.

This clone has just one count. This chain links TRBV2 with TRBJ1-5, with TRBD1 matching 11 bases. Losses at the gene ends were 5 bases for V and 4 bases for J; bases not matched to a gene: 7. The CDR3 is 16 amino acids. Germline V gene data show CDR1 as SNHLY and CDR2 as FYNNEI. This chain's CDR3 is CASSSPGTGGNQPQHF. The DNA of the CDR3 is TGTGCCAGCAGTTCTCCCGGGACAGGGGGGAATCAGCCCCAGCATTTT.

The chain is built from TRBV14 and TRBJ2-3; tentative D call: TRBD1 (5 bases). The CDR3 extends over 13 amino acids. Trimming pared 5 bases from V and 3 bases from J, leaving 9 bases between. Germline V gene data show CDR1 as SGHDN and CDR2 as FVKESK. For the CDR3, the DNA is TGTGCCAGCAGCGGACACCTTACAGATACGCAGTATTTT. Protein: CASSGHLTDTQYF.

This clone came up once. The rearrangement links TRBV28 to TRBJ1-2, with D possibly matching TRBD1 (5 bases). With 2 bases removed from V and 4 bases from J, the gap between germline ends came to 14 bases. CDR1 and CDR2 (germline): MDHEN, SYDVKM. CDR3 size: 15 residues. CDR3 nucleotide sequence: TGTGCCAGCAGTTTAGATTGGGGCTCGCCCTATGGCTACACCTTC. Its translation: CASSLDWGSPYGYTF.

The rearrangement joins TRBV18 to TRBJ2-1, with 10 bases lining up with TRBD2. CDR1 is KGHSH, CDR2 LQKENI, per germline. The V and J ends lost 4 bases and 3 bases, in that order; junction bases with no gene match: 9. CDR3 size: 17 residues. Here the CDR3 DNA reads TGTGCCAGCTCACTCCGTGCAGCGGGAGGGGGCTACAATGAGCAGTTCTTC. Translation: CASSLRAAGGGYNEQFF.

The CDR3 region is CASSARQGAPYEQYF. Written as DNA, the CDR3 is TGTGCCAGCAGCGCTAGACAGGGGGCCCCCTACGAGCAGTACTTC. The V gene is TRBV6-4, the J gene TRBJ2-7; 10 bases line up with TRBD1. The germline V gene has CDR1 MRHNA and CDR2 SNTAGT. J was trimmed by 2 bases and V by 6 bases; bases with no gene match: 7. This CDR3 has 15 amino acids.

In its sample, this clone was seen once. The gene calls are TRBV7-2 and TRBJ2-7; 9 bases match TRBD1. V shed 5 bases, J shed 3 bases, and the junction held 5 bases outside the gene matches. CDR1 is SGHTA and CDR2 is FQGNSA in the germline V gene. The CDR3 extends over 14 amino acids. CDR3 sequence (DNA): TGTGCCAGCAGCACCCGGGACAGGGACTACGAGCAGTACTTC. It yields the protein CASSTRDRDYEQYF.

The CDR3, as DNA: TGTGCCAGCAGTTTCATAGCGGGAAGTGAAAACATTCAGTACTTC. Encoded protein: CASSFIAGSENIQYF. The V gene is TRBV28, the J gene TRBJ2-4; 8 bases are a match to TRBD2. The J segment lost 5 bases and the V segment lost 3 bases, leaving 6 bases of the junction unmatched. The CDR3 loop spans 15 amino acids. Germline V lookup: CDR1 MDHEN, CDR2 SYDVKM.

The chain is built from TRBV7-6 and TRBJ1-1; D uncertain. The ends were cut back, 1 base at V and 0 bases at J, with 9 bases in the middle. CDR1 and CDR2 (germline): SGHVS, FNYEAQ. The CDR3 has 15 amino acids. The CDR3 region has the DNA TGTGCCAGCAGCTTAGTGCGCCTCATGAACACTGAAGCTTTCTTT. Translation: CASSLVRLMNTEAFF.

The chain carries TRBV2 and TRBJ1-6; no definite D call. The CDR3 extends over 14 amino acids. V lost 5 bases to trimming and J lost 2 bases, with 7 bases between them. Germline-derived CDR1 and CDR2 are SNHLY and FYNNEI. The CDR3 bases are TGTGCCAGCAGTCCCGGGACCTATAATTCACCCCTCCACTTT. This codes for CASSPGTYNSPLHF.

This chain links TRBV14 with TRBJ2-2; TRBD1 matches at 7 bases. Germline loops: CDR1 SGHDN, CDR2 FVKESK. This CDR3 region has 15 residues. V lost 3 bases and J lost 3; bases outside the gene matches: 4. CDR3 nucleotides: TGTGCCAGCAGCCACCGGGACAGTTACACCGGGGAGCTGTTTTTT. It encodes CASSHRDSYTGELFF.

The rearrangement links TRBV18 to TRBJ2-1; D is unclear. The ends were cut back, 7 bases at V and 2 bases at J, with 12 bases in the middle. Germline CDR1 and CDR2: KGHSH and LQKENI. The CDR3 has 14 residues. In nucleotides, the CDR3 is TGTGCCAGCTGCGGTCCGGCCCCCTACAATGAGCAGTTCTTC. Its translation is CASCGPAPYNEQFF.

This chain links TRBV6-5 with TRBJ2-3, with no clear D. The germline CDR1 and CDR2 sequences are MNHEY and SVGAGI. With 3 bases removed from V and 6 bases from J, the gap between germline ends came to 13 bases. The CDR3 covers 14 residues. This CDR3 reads CASSYKDGQDTQYF. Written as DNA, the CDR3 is TGTGCCAGCAGTTATAAGGACGGGCAGGATACGCAGTATTTT.

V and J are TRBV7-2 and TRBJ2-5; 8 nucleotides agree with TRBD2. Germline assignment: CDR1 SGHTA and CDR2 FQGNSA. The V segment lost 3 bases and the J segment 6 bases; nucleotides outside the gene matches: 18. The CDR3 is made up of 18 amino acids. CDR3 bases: TGTGCCAGCAGCTTTTCCTGGATTGCCGGGACTAGGACGCAGACCCAGTACTTC. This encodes CASSFSWIAGTRTQTQYF.

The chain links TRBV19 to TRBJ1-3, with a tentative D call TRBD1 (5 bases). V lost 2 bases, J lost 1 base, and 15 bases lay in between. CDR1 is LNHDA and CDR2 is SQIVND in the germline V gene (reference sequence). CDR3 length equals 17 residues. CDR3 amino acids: CASSISAGIGSGNTIYF. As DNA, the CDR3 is TGTGCCAGTAGTATATCGGCAGGGATAGGATCTGGAAACACCATATATTTT.

CDR3 DNA sequence: TGTGCCAGTAGTATAGGGGGACAGGGCTACGGCAATCAGCCCCAGCATTTT. Protein sequence: CASSIGGQGYGNQPQHF. V gene TRBV19 combines with J gene TRBJ1-5, with TRBD1 matching 9 bases. V gave up 1 base and J gave up 2 bases; unmatched junction bases: 6. This CDR3 has 17 amino acids. CDR1 and CDR2 (germline): LNHDA, SQIVND (reference sequence).

In DNA, the CDR3 is TGCGCCAGCAGCTTGTTGGCGGGAGATGTTACCCAGTACTTC. Its protein is CASSLLAGDVTQYF. The gene calls are TRBV5-1 and TRBJ2-5; TRBD2 matches 7 bases. The CDR3 sequence is 14 residues long. Germline trimming cut 1 base from V and 8 bases from J; bases unmatched to any gene: 8. Germline CDR1 and CDR2: SGHRS and YFSETQ. Based on the CDR3 plus reference TRBV5-1 and TRBJ2-5, the full variable domain is KAGVTQTPRYLIKTRGQQVTLSCSPISGHRSVSWYQQTPGQGLQFLFEYFSETQRNKGNFPGRFSGRQFSNSRSEMNVSTLELGDSALYLCASSLLAGDVTQYFGPGTRLLVL.

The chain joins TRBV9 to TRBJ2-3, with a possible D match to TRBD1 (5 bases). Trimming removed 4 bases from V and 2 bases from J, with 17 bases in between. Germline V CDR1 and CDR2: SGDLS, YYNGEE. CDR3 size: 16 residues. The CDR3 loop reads CASSQGSGPSTDTQYF. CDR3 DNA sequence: TGTGCCAGCAGCCAGGGATCTGGGCCTTCCACAGATACGCAGTATTTT.

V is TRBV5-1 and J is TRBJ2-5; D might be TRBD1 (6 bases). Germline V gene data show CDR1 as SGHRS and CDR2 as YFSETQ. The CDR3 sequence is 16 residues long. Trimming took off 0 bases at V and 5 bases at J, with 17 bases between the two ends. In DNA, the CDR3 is TGCGCCAGCAGCTTGGGATCGACAGGCCTCGGGGAGACCCAGTACTTC. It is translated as CASSLGSTGLGETQYF. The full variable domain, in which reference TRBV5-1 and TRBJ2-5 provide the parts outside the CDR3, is KAGVTQTPRYLIKTRGQQVTLSCSPISGHRSVSWYQQTPGQGLQFLFEYFSETQRNKGNFPGRFSGRQFSNSRSEMNVSTLELGDSALYLCASSLGSTGLGETQYFGPGTRLLVL.

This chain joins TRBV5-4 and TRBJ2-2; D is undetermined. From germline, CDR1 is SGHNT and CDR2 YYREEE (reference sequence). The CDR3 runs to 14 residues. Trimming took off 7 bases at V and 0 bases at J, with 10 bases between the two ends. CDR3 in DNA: TGTGCCAGCGTCAAGGAAGCGAACACCGGGGAGCTGTTTTTT. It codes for CASVKEANTGELFF.

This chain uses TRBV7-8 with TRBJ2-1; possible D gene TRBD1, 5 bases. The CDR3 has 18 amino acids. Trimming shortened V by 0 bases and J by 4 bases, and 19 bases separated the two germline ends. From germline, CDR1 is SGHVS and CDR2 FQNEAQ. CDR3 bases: TGTGCCAGCAGCTTAGCGCTAGGGGCCCGTCCGCTTTACAATGAGCAGTTCTTC. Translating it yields CASSLALGARPLYNEQFF.